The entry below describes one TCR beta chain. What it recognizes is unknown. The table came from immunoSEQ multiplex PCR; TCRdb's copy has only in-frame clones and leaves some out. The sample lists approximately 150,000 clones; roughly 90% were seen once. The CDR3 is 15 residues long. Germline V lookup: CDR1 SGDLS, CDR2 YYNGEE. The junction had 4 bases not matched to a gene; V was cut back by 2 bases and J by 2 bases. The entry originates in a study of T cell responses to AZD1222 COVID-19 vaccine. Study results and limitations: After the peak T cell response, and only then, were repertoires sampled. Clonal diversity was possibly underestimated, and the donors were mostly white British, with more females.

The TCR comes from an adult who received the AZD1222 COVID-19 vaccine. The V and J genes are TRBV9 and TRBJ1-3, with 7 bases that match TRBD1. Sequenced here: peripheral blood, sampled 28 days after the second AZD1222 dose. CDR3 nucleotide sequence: TGTGCCAGCAGCGTGGGGGACAGAGCTGGAAACACCATATATTTT. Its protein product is CASSVGDRAGNTIYF.